The 8 T cell receptor beta chains below come from one sample, sequenced in a study of cytomegalovirus exposure and HLA in healthy donors. The PCR made use of 60 Vbeta and 13 Jbeta primers. Assay used: immunoSEQ multiplex PCR; TCRdb lists only in-frame clones, some missing. The sample shows roughly 110,000 clones, just over 70% of them seen only once. Sequenced input: PBMCs. The receptors stem from a boy between 10 and 17 years old in good health and CMV-seronegative.

This clone appeared once. V and J are TRBV30 and TRBJ2-1; D is ambiguous. V lost 0 bases to trimming and J lost 5 bases, with 14 bases between them. CDR1 is GTSNPN and CDR2 is SVGIG in the germline V gene (reference sequence). The CDR3 spans 15 residues. The CDR3 coding sequence is TGTGCCTGGAGTGTACGCCGGTCCACCCACAATGAGCAGTTCTTC. Residues: CAWSVRRSTHNEQFF. Filled out from reference TRBV30 and TRBJ2-1, the complete variable domain reads SQTIHQWPATLVQPVGSPLSLECTVEGTSNPNLYWYRQAAGRGLQLLFYSVGIGQISSEVPQNLSASRPQDRQFILSSKKLLLSDSGFYLCAWSVRRSTHNEQFFGPGTRLTVL.

This rearrangement joins TRBV7-2 to TRBJ2-7; D uncertain. Germline CDR1 SGHTA, CDR2 FQGNSA. The CDR3 totals 14 residues. V dropped 1 base and J dropped 2 bases, with 9 bases sitting between them. CDR3 bases: TGTGCCAGCAGCTTAGACGGGTCCCCCTACGAGCAGTACTTC. The encoded protein is CASSLDGSPYEQYF.

The chain's CDR3 is CASSATAYSGNTIYF. CDR3 DNA: TGTGCCAGCAGCGCGACAGCTTACTCTGGAAACACCATATATTTT. The chain uses TRBV9 and TRBJ1-3; tentatively, D is TRBD1 (5 bases). The CDR3 contains 15 residues. Trimming took off 3 bases at V and 0 bases at J, with 10 bases between the two ends. Germline-derived CDR1 and CDR2 are SGDLS and YYNGEE.

The chain is built from TRBV19 and TRBJ1-2, with TRBD1 matching 7 bases. Germline CDR1 LNHDA, CDR2 SQIVND (reference sequence). V dropped 0 bases and J dropped 2; count of bases not matched to a gene: 6. The CDR3 has 16 residues. CDR3 nucleotide sequence: TGTGCCAGTAGTATAGAGAGGGACAGTACCAACTATGGCTACACCTTC. Its protein is CASSIERDSTNYGYTF.

This clone was counted only a few times. The CDR3 sequence: CASSIDRTQETQYF. The CDR3 bases are TGTGCCAGTAGTATTGACAGGACGCAAGAGACCCAGTACTTC. V gene TRBV19 combines with J gene TRBJ2-5, with a tentative D call TRBD1 (6 bases). This CDR3 has 14 amino acids. V was cut by 3 bases and J by 2 bases, with 10 bases left in between. CDR1 LNHDA and CDR2 SQIVND come from the germline V gene (reference sequence).

CDR3 nucleotide sequence: TGTGCCAGCACCGGCCCTAGGGGGCTTCAGCCCCAGCATTTT. This encodes CASTGPRGLQPQHF. The chain combines TRBV6-1 with TRBJ1-5, with 7 bases aligning to TRBD1. J lost 6 bases, V lost 7 bases, and 9 bases had no gene match. The CDR3 is 14 amino acids. Germline V gene data show CDR1 as MNHNS and CDR2 as SASEGT.

The chain is built from TRBV28 and TRBJ1-1; unclear D gene. This CDR3 spans 12 amino acids. Trimming shortened V by 3 bases and J by 2 bases, and 4 bases separated the two germline ends. The V gene's germline CDR1 is MDHEN and CDR2 SYDVKM. Here the CDR3 reads CASSFPNTEAFF. As DNA, the CDR3 is TGTGCCAGCAGTTTTCCAAACACTGAAGCTTTCTTT.

This clone was counted a few times. V usage is TRBV10-1 and J usage is TRBJ1-1; 7 bases agree with TRBD1. CDR3 length: 13 amino acids. The V gene's germline CDR1 is WNHNN and CDR2 SYGVQD (reference sequence). Germline trimming cut 7 bases from V and 6 bases from J; bases unmatched to any gene: 8. Written as DNA, the CDR3 is TGCGCCAGCACCGCGGACAGGAGATCTGAAGCTTTCTTT. Its protein is CASTADRRSEAFF.